A single TCR beta chain is shown here with its context. Its matching antigen is unknown. The data are from a study of identical twins. Regarding the study as a whole: Compared with models, monozygotic twins showed more out-of-frame TCR alpha sharing. The study found weaker excess twin sharing in beta out-of-frame sequences. Compared with unrelated sharing, twin-shared out-of-frame alpha sequences had more low-probability sequences.

cDNA molecules carried unique molecular identifiers, and template switching added a universal primer site. TCRdb re-called the 5' RACE reads with MiXCR, one entry per CDR3 protein. The table lists 350,000 to 600,000 distinct CDR3 sequences, 12% to 15% of them singletons. Germline CDR1 and CDR2: KGHDR and SFDVKD. Trimming removed 4 bases from V and 0 bases from J; junction bases left unmatched: 6. The CDR3 contains 17 residues. The data were also submitted as part of a second study, on yellow fever vaccine responses in identical twins.

The receptor comes from a woman under 30 in good health. This chain joins TRBV24-1 and TRBJ2-3, with 10 bases identical to TRBD2. The sample comprised CD4+ T cells sorted from blood. The CDR3 sequence is CATSDLRTSGSTDTQYF. The CDR3 DNA follows: TGTGCCACCAGTGACCTCCGGACTAGCGGCAGCACAGATACGCAGTATTTT.